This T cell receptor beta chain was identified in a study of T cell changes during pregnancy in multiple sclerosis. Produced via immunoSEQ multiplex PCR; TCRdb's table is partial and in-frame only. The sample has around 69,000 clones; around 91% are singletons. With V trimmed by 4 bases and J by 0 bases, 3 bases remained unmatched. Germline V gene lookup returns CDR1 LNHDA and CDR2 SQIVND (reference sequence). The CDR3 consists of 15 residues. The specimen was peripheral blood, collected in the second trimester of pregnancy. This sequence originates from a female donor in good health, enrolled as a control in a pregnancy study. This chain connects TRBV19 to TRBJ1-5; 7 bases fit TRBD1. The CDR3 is CASSTDRASNQPQHF. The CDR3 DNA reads TGTGCCAGTAGTACCGACAGGGCTAGCAATCAGCCCCAGCATTTT.